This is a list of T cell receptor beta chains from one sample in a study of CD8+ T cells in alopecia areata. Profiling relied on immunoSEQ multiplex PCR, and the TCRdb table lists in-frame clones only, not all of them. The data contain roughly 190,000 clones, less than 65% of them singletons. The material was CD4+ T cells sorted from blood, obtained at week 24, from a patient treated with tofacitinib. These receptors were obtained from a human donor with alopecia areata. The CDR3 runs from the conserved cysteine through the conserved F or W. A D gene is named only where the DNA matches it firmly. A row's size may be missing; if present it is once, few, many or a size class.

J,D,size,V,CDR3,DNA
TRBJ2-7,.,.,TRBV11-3,CASGAGHSTYEQYF,TGTGCCAGCGGTGCAGGACACAGTACCTACGAGCAGTACTTC
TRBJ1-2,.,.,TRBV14,CASSQMNTNYGYTF,TGTGCCAGCAGCCAAATGAATACTAACTATGGCTACACCTTC
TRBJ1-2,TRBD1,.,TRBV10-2,CASSRTGKEGCTF,TGCGCCAGCAGTCGGACAGGGAAGGAAGGCTGCACCTTC
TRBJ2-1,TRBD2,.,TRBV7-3,CASKNSGEYNEQFF,TGTGCCAGCAAAAATAGCGGGGAGTATAATGAGCAGTTCTTC
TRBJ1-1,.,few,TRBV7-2,CASSLGSWVNTEAFF,TGTGCCAGCAGCTTAGGGTCATGGGTGAACACTGAAGCTTTCTTT
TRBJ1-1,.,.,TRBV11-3,CASSAISEAFF,TGTGCCAGCAGCGCCATATCTGAAGCTTTCTTT
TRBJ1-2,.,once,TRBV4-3,CASSQDHLQGRHGYTF,TGCGCCAGCAGCCAAGATCATTTACAGGGTCGGCATGGCTACACCTTC
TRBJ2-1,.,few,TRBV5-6,CASSLVGFEQFF,TGTGCCAGCAGCTTGGTTGGTTTCGAGCAGTTCTTC
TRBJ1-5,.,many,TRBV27,CASSFAGFNQPQHF,TGTGCCAGCAGTTTTGCCGGCTTCAATCAGCCCCAGCATTTT
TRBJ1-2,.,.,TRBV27,CASSLSGLGPWGYTF,TGTGCCAGCAGTTTATCCGGGCTTGGCCCTTGGGGCTACACCTTC
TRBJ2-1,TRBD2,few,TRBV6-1,CASSASGLGNEQFF,TGTGCCAGCAGTGCTAGCGGGTTGGGGAATGAGCAGTTCTTC
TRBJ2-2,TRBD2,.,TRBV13,CASSLGAVAGAITGELFF,TGTGCCAGCAGCTTAGGCGCAGTAGCGGGGGCTATCACCGGGGAGCTGTTTTTT
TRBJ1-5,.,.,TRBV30,CAWNQGANQPQHF,TGTGCCTGGAACCAGGGTGCCAATCAGCCCCAGCATTTT
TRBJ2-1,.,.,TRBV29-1,CSVDGVGNNEQFF,TGCAGCGTTGATGGAGTCGGGAACAATGAGCAGTTCTTC
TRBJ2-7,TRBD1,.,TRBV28,CASSSSGTGITYEQYF,TGTGCCAGCAGTTCTTCCGGGACAGGGATCACCTACGAGCAGTACTTC
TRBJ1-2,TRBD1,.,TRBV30,CAWSPKGQGLIYGYTF,TGTGCCTGGAGTCCCAAAGGACAGGGATTGATCTATGGCTACACCTTC
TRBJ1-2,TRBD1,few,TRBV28,CASSPWGQLYGYTF,TGTGCCAGCAGTCCATGGGGACAGCTCTATGGCTACACCTTC
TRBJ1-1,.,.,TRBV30,CAWGPQQNTEAFF,TGTGCCTGGGGACCCCAGCAGAACACTGAAGCTTTCTTT
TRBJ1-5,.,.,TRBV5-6,CASSLGEFNNQPQHF,TGTGCCAGCAGCTTGGGCGAATTCAACAATCAGCCCCAGCATTTT
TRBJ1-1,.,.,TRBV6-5,CASRVGANTEAFF,TGTGCCAGCAGGGTCGGCGCGAACACTGAAGCTTTCTTT
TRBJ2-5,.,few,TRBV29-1,CSVDSGQETQYF,TGCAGCGTTGACTCTGGGCAAGAGACCCAGTACTTC
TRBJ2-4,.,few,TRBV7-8,CASSPSGTGIQYF,TGTGCCAGCAGCCCCAGCGGTACAGGAATTCAGTACTTC
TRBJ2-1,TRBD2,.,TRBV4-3,CASSQVAAGGRNEQFF,TGCGCCAGCAGCCAAGTTGCGGCGGGGGGGCGCAATGAGCAGTTCTTC
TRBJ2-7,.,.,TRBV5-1,CASSEGLYEQYF,TGCGCCAGCAGCGAGGGACTCTACGAGCAGTACTTC
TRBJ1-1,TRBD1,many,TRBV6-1,CASRDRAFTEAFF,TGTGCCAGCCGAGACAGGGCGTTCACTGAAGCTTTCTTT
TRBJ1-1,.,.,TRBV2,CASSRGGSTEAFF,TGTGCCAGCAGCAGAGGGGGTAGCACTGAAGCTTTCTTT
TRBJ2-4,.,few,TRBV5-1,CASSSSGLAKNIQYF,TGCGCCAGCAGCTCATCGGGGTTAGCCAAAAACATTCAGTACTTC
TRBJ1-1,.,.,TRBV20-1,CSASFNEAFF,TGCAGTGCTAGTTTCAATGAAGCTTTCTTT
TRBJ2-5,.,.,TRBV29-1,CSSAGTKKETQYF,TGCAGCTCAGCCGGGACGAAAAAAGAGACCCAGTACTTC
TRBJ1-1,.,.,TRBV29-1,CSAGGGQTEAFF,TGCAGCGCCGGGGGGGGTCAGACTGAAGCTTTCTTT
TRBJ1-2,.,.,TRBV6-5,CASSEEMYYGYTF,TGTGCCAGCAGTGAAGAGATGTACTATGGCTACACCTTC
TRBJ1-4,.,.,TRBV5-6,CASSLVSGNEKLFF,TGTGCCAGCAGCTTAGTGTCAGGGAATGAAAAACTGTTTTTT
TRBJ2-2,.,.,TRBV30,CAWSLVAGELFF,TGTGCCTGGAGCCTCGTAGCCGGGGAGCTGTTTTTT
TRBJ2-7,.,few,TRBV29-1,CSVEEVLSGLGEQYF,TGCAGCGTTGAAGAGGTGTTGTCGGGGCTCGGAGAGCAGTACTTC
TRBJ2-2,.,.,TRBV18,CASSRIQGTTGELFF,TGTGCCAGCTCACGGATCCAGGGGACCACCGGGGAGCTGTTTTTT
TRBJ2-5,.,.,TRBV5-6,CASSRKAQETQYF,TGTGCCAGCAGCCGAAAGGCCCAAGAGACCCAGTACTTC
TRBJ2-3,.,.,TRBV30,CAWSATGSQRDTQYF,TGTGCCTGGAGTGCCACCGGGTCCCAGAGAGATACGCAGTATTTT
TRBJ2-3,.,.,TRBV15,CATSNHERGSTDTQYF,TGTGCCACCAGCAACCACGAGAGGGGGAGCACAGATACGCAGTATTTT
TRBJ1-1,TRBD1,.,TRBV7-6,CASSFFGRPGQPKNTEAFF,TGTGCCAGCAGCTTTTTCGGAAGGCCGGGACAGCCGAAGAACACTGAAGCTTTCTTT
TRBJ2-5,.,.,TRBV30,CAWSLSQETQYF,TGTGCCTGGAGTCTATCTCAAGAGACCCAGTACTTC
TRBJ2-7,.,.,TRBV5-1,CASSRDRAYEQYF,TGCGCCAGCAGCCGTGACAGAGCCTACGAGCAGTACTTC
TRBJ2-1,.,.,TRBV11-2,CASSLVGPSYNEQFF,TGTGCCAGCAGCTTAGTCGGCCCGTCCTACAATGAGCAGTTCTTC
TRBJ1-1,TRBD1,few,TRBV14,CASSQGRGGITEAFF,TGTGCCAGCAGCCAAGGCAGGGGGGGAATCACTGAAGCTTTCTTT
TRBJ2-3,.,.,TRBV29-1,CSVGTGGQSTDTQYF,TGCAGCGTCGGTACGGGGGGACAGAGCACAGATACGCAGTATTTT
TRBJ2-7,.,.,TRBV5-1,CASSLDLPPVTWEQYF,TGCGCCAGCAGCTTGGATCTGCCTCCTGTGACTTGGGAGCAGTACTTC
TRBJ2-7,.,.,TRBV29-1,CSVEEVAGREQYF,TGCAGCGTTGAAGAGGTAGCAGGGAGGGAGCAGTACTTC
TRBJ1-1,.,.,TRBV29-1,CSVGPMNTEAFF,TGCAGCGTTGGGCCTATGAACACTGAAGCTTTCTTT
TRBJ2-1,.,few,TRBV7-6,CASSLAGGYNEQFF,TGTGCCAGCAGCTTAGCGGGGGGCTACAATGAGCAGTTCTTC
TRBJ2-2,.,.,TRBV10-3,CAISEIGGELFF,TGTGCCATCAGTGAGATAGGTGGGGAGCTGTTTTTT
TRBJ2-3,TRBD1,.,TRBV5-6,CASSWWTGTVTDTQYF,TGTGCCAGCAGCTGGTGGACAGGGACTGTAACAGATACGCAGTATTTT
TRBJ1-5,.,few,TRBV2,CASSEGTAQQPQHF,TGTGCCAGCAGTGAAGGGACGGCCCAACAGCCCCAGCATTTT